The 21 T cell receptor beta chains reported below all come from one sample, sequenced in a study of human T cells and chemical hapten exposure. A single record per CDR3 protein comes from TCRdb applying MiXCR to the RACE reads. There are just over 40,000 distinct CDR3 sequences in the sample; approximately 3.5% occur only once, and about 6.9% lies in the top ten. The time point: patch test 2, 6 weeks after DPC sensitization. Sample treatment: therapeutic diphenylcyclopropenone sensitization with weekly scalp DPC. The specimen was whole blood, collected in connection with sensitization to the hapten diphenylcyclopropenone (DPC). The receptors come from a man in his forties with alopecia areata. Some clones in this sample may be carry-over from other donors' samples.

Ten or more counts support this clonotype. The chain employs TRBV7-9 and TRBJ2-3, with a possible D match to TRBD1 (6 bases). Trimming took off 6 bases at V and 4 bases at J, with 11 bases between the two ends. Germline CDR1 is SEHNR and CDR2 is FQNEAQ (reference sequence). The CDR3 is 13 residues long. CDR3 sequence: CASRLGQSDTQYF. The CDR3 nucleotides read TGTGCCAGCAGGCTCGGACAGTCAGATACGCAGTATTTT.

Points on this clonotype: Given a much more abundant clone one base away, this may be a read error. V and J are TRBV4-1 and TRBJ1-1; no clear D. The V gene's germline CDR1 is MGHRA and CDR2 YSYEKL. The CDR3 loop spans 13 amino acids. DNA for the CDR3: TGCACCAGCAGCCAAGATGTGTGGGTGGAAGCTTTCTTT. Its protein is CTSSQDVWVEAFF.

Remarks on this clonotype: This may be a read error, as it is one base from a much larger clone. This CDR3 reads CASSRQGRTTETFF. The CDR3 DNA is TGTGCCAGCAGTAGACAGGGACGGACCACTGAAACTTTCTTT. The chain carries TRBV2 and TRBJ1-1; 7 nucleotides line up with TRBD1. The CDR3 extends over 14 amino acids. Germline loops: CDR1 SNHLY, CDR2 FYNNEI.

The rearrangement uses TRBV27 and TRBJ2-7; weak D call: TRBD2 (6 bases). The germline V and J ends were trimmed by 0 bases and 2 bases, with 11 bases remaining between them. In germline, CDR1 is MNHEY, CDR2 SMNVEV (reference sequence). The CDR3 is 15 amino acids. CDR3 protein: CASSLSGGIAYEQYF. In nucleotides, the CDR3 is TGTGCCAGCAGTTTATCCGGCGGGATTGCCTACGAGCAGTACTTC.

This clonotype came up many times. The chain couples TRBV27 to TRBJ1-2, with 8 nucleotides matching TRBD1. With 4 bases clipped from V and 4 bases from J, the junction kept 11 bases outside the gene matches. Per the germline V gene, CDR1 is MNHEY and CDR2 is SMNVEV (reference sequence). This CDR3 region has 16 residues. This chain's CDR3 is CASSSYGTGKSYGYTF. Written as DNA, the CDR3 is TGTGCCAGCAGTTCCTATGGGACAGGAAAGTCCTATGGCTACACCTTC.

This clonotype was counted many times. The genes are TRBV28 and TRBJ1-5; perhaps TRBD1 as D (6 bases). Germline V gene sequence: CDR1 MDHEN, CDR2 SYDVKM. The CDR3 is 15 amino acids. Trimming stripped 4 bases from V and 2 bases from J, with 12 bases between. CDR3 in DNA: TGTGCCAGCAGTTACCGGGGGGCGCGCAATCAGCCCCAGCATTTT. Translated: CASSYRGARNQPQHF.

There are many counts of this clonotype. V is TRBV28 and J is TRBJ2-5, with a possible D match to TRBD1 (6 bases). Germline V gene data show CDR1 as MDHEN and CDR2 as SYDVKM. The CDR3 contains 14 residues. Trimming removed 8 bases at V and 3 bases at J, with 16 bases between. The CDR3 is CASGETGSKETQYF. The CDR3 nucleotides are TGTGCCAGCGGCGAAACAGGGAGTAAAGAGACCCAGTACTTC.

In regard to this clonotype: Since a much larger clone is just one base distant, this may be a read error. The chain joins TRBV12-3 or TRBV12-4 to TRBJ2-1; maybe TRBD1 (6 bases). CDR3 length: 14 residues. CDR3 nucleotides: TGTGTCAGCAGTCTCCGGGACAATGACAATGAGCAGTTCTTC. This gives the protein CVSSLRDNDNEQFF.

This clonotype was picked up a small number of times. A clone one base away is much larger, so this may be a read error. J is TRBJ2-3 and V is TRBV28; D unclear. V was trimmed by 2 bases and J by 6 bases, leaving 9 bases between them. Germline V gives CDR1 MDHEN, CDR2 SYDVKM. The CDR3 contains 13 residues. DNA for the CDR3: TGTGCCAGCAGTTTAAGTGGCGGCGATACGCAGTATTTT. It yields the protein CASSLSGGDTQYF.

This clonotype came up a few times. This rearrangement joins TRBV7-2 to TRBJ2-1; either TRBD1 or TRBD2 may supply D (5 bases each). The CDR3 totals 14 residues. V lost 7 bases to trimming and J lost 9 bases, with 19 bases between them. Germline assignment: CDR1 SGHTA and CDR2 FQGNSA. The CDR3 is CASNWGTFRGEQFF. CDR3 DNA sequence: TGTGCCAGCAACTGGGGGACCTTCCGGGGTGAGCAGTTCTTC.

This clonotype occurred many times. This chain connects TRBV5-1 to TRBJ1-1, with D unresolved. V lost 0 bases and J lost 2, with 11 bases in between. CDR1 SGHRS and CDR2 YFSETQ come from the germline V gene. The CDR3 extends over 15 amino acids. The CDR3 coding sequence is TGCGCCAGCAGCTTGGAGGCAGGACGAAACACTGAAGCTTTCTTT. Translated: CASSLEAGRNTEAFF. The full variable domain, its missing parts supplied by reference TRBV5-1 and TRBJ1-1, is KAGVTQTPRYLIKTRGQQVTLSCSPISGHRSVSWYQQTPGQGLQFLFEYFSETQRNKGNFPGRFSGRQFSNSRSEMNVSTLELGDSALYLCASSLEAGRNTEAFFGQGTRLTVV.

The chain employs TRBV20-1 and TRBJ2-3, with 16 bases identical to TRBD2. CDR1 is DFQATT and CDR2 is SNEGSKA in the germline V gene (reference sequence). Trimming removed 6 bases from V and 5 bases from J; junction bases left unmatched: 11. The CDR3 is made up of 17 amino acids. The CDR3 DNA reads TGCAGTGCAGACCACCCGGGACTAGCGGGAGGGGGAGATACGCAGTATTTT. Translating it yields CSADHPGLAGGGDTQYF.

This clonotype was recorded many times. The chain couples TRBV12-3 or TRBV12-4 to TRBJ2-5; D not resolved. Deletions cut 1 base from V and 6 bases from J, with 9 bases between. The CDR3 spans 13 residues. The CDR3 reads CASSLDDQQTQYF. CDR3 DNA: TGTGCCAGCAGTTTAGACGATCAACAGACCCAGTACTTC.

This clonotype was seen more than once but under ten times. The genes are TRBV15 and TRBJ2-7; TRBD1 agrees at 7 bases. The CDR3 has 13 amino acids. Germline-derived CDR1 and CDR2 are LNHNV and YYDKDF (reference sequence). The J segment lost 1 base and the V segment lost 4 bases, leaving 1 base of the junction unmatched. In nucleotides, the CDR3 is TGTGCCACCAGCAAGGGACAGTCCTACGAGCAGTACTTC. It encodes CATSKGQSYEQYF. Based on the CDR3 plus reference TRBV15 and TRBJ2-7, the full variable domain is DAMVIQNPRYQVTQFGKPVTLSCSQTLNHNVMYWYQQKSSQAPKLLFHYYDKDFNNEADTPDNFQSRRPNTSFCFLDIRSPGLGDTAMYLCATSKGQSYEQYFGPGTRLTVT.

This clonotype was detected only a few times. The gene calls are TRBV6-1 and TRBJ2-6, with 7 bases fitting TRBD1. V trimming: 8 bases; J trimming: 0 bases; junction bases outside the gene matches: 10. Germline V lookup: CDR1 MNHNS, CDR2 SASEGT. The CDR3 extends over 17 amino acids. CDR3 sequence: CASAPGTGDSGANVLTF. The CDR3 DNA is TGTGCCAGCGCACCGGGAACAGGGGACTCTGGGGCCAACGTCCTGACTTTC.

This clonotype was counted ten times or more. A junction boundary mismatches the germline segment, possibly from a read error. The J gene is TRBJ1-6, the V gene TRBV2; possible D gene TRBD1, 6 bases. The CDR3 totals 12 residues. In germline, CDR1 is SNHLY, CDR2 FYNNEI. The CDR3 is CASSEYRDKWDF. The CDR3 nucleotides are TGTGCCAGCAGTGAATACAGGGACAAGTGGGACTTT.

This clonotype was picked up many times. The V gene is TRBV4-3, the J gene TRBJ1-1; no reliable D call. Trimming cost V 2 bases and J 6 bases, with 10 bases left between them. This CDR3 contains 13 residues. CDR1 is LGHNA and CDR2 is YSLEER in the germline V gene. CDR3 DNA: TGCGCCAGCAGCCAACTGCCGGGCTCTGAAGCTTTCTTT. Its protein product is CASSQLPGSEAFF.

The sample holds many counts of this clonotype. The chain uses TRBV10-3 and TRBJ2-3; 7 nucleotides align to TRBD2. Losses at the gene ends were 4 bases for V and 3 bases for J; bases not matched to a gene: 10. The CDR3 totals 16 residues. Germline V lookup: CDR1 ENHRY, CDR2 SYGVKD. The CDR3 sequence is CAISATASGRTDTQYF. The CDR3 DNA sequence: TGTGCCATCAGTGCAACGGCTAGCGGACGGACAGATACGCAGTATTTT.

This chain joins TRBV2 and TRBJ2-5; tentative D call: TRBD1 (6 bases). Per germline, CDR1 SNHLY and CDR2 FYNNEI. CDR3 length: 14 residues. V shed 3 bases and J shed 0 bases, with 8 bases lying between them. CDR3 bases: TGTGCCAGCAGTGAGTCAGGGGACCAAGAGACCCAGTACTTC. Its translation: CASSESGDQETQYF.

This clonotype has a count of ten or more. This chain uses TRBV5-8 with TRBJ2-7; tentatively, D is TRBD1 (6 bases). V was clipped by 4 bases and J by 0 bases, with 14 bases between them. Germline CDR1 and CDR2: SGHTS and YDEGEE. This CDR3 spans 15 amino acids. The chain's CDR3 is CASSLGPGASYEQYF. CDR3 coding DNA: TGTGCCAGCAGCCTGGGCCCAGGGGCCTCCTACGAGCAGTACTTC.

In its sample, this clonotype was seen many times. The V gene is TRBV27, the J gene TRBJ2-5; 10 positions match TRBD2. CDR1 is MNHEY, CDR2 SMNVEV, per germline (reference sequence). Trimming at V came to 4 bases and at J to 5 bases, leaving 10 bases not matched to a gene. This CDR3 comprises 16 residues. The CDR3 DNA is TGTGCCAGCAGTTCCCTACCGGGACTAGCGTCTGAGACCCAGTACTTC. Translating gives CASSSLPGLASETQYF.